The 14 T cell receptor beta chains below come from one sample, sequenced in a study of T-cell memory formation after mild COVID-19 (dated by TCRdb to about 2021). Libraries were made using 5' RACE. Sequencing took place on an Illumina NovaSeq 6000. The raw public reads went through TCRdb reprocessing: fastp at Q25, MiXCR clone calling, in-frame beta chains kept. Rows with one shared CDR3 protein collapse into an entry with the most common genes and DNA. In this sample the table shows around 200,000 distinct CDR3 sequences, more than 9% of which occur a single time. The ten largest clones represent 2.5% to 3.5% of the sample. Sequenced material: PBMCs or a T cell subset sorted from them (not recorded which). Receptors originate from a man aged 18 to 30 who had mild COVID-19 (a few samples of this study predate the infection). The sample titles of this study are shuffled in the database, so cell type and time point are left out; the donor was told from shared clones.

The chain employs TRBV19 and TRBJ1-1; no clear D. The V end lost 8 bases, the J end lost 1 base, and 17 bases lay between the germline ends. The CDR3 totals 15 residues. Looked up from germline, CDR1 is LNHDA and CDR2 is SQIVND (reference sequence). In DNA, the CDR3 is TGTGCCAGTCAAAATATGCTAGGGCCGAACACTGAAGCTTTCTTT. Translation gives CASQNMLGPNTEAFF.

This clonotype appeared a few times. The chain combines TRBV5-1 with TRBJ2-5, with 8 bases identical to TRBD1. The CDR3 loop spans 16 amino acids. The V gene's germline CDR1 is SGHRS and CDR2 YFSETQ. V shed 4 bases and J 5 bases; nucleotides not matched to a gene: 13. The CDR3 region is CASSPRLTGVSETQYF. CDR3 in DNA: TGCGCCAGCAGCCCGCGGCTGACAGGGGTTTCCGAGACCCAGTACTTC.

The chain has TRBV14 and TRBJ2-1; no reliable D call. Germline CDR1 SGHDN, CDR2 FVKESK. V was cut by 3 bases and J by 1 base, with 7 bases left in between. This CDR3 has 14 residues. The CDR3: CASSQEVSYNEQFF. The CDR3 DNA sequence: TGTGCCAGCAGCCAGGAAGTTTCCTACAATGAGCAGTTCTTC. Drawing the rest from reference TRBV14 and TRBJ2-1, the complete variable domain is EAGVTQFPSHSVIEKGQTVTLRCDPISGHDNLYWYRRVMGKEIKFLLHFVKESKQDESGMPNNRFLAERTGGTYSTLKVQPAELEDSGVYFCASSQEVSYNEQFFGPGTRLTVL.

Only a few counts were recorded for this clonotype. The rearrangement uses TRBV4-1 and TRBJ2-6; D is tentatively TRBD1 or TRBD2 (5 bases each). CDR3 length: 16 residues. The germline CDR1 and CDR2 sequences are MGHRA and YSYEKL. Trimming shortened V by 1 base and J by 4 bases, and 11 bases separated the two germline ends. CDR3 bases: TGCGCCAGCAGCCAAGGAGGGGCCGGCGGGGCCAACGTCCTGACTTTC. It yields the protein CASSQGGAGGANVLTF.

V is TRBV5-1 and J is TRBJ1-4; 7 bases line up with TRBD1. Germline lookup yields CDR1 SGHRS and CDR2 YFSETQ. Trimming removed 4 bases from V and 4 bases from J; junction bases left unmatched: 7. This CDR3 has 15 residues. Written as DNA, the CDR3 is TGCGCCAGCAGCCCCAGGGGGGCTGGTAATGAAAAACTGTTTTTT. As protein: CASSPRGAGNEKLFF.

This chain connects TRBV7-6 to TRBJ1-1; a weak D match, TRBD1 (6 bases). Trimming cost V 4 bases and J 10 bases, with 22 bases left between them. The CDR3 sequence is 15 residues long. Germline-derived CDR1 and CDR2 are SGHVS and FNYEAQ. The CDR3 nucleotides read TGTGCCAGCAGCTCCCTATACACTTTGGACAGACGAGCTTTCTTT. Its protein is CASSSLYTLDRRAFF.

This clonotype was seen a handful of times. The V gene is TRBV24-1, the J gene TRBJ2-1; no definite D call. The germline V gene has CDR1 KGHDR and CDR2 SFDVKD. The germline V and J ends were trimmed by 2 bases and 5 bases, with 9 bases remaining between them. The CDR3 length is 14 residues. This CDR3 reads CATSDSWRDNEQFF. DNA for the CDR3: TGTGCCACCAGTGATTCGTGGAGAGACAATGAGCAGTTCTTC.

This clonotype has just a few counts. This chain connects TRBV9 to TRBJ2-3; 9 nucleotides align to TRBD2. Germline V lookup: CDR1 SGDLS, CDR2 YYNGEE. The CDR3 sequence is 16 residues long. Trimming removed 4 bases from V and 2 bases from J; junction bases left unmatched: 8. The chain's CDR3 is CASSFGTSRTTDTQYF. DNA for the CDR3: TGTGCCAGCAGCTTCGGGACTAGCAGAACCACAGATACGCAGTATTTT.

This chain connects TRBV6-5 to TRBJ1-1, with D possibly being TRBD1 (6 bases). The length of the CDR3 is 14 residues. Germline CDR1 reads MNHEY; CDR2 reads SVGAGI. Between the trimmed V and J ends, which lost 7 bases and 6 bases, there was a span of 18 bases. CDR3 coding DNA: TGTGCCAGCACCCCGACAGGACCGGCAGCTGAAGCTTTCTTT. Its protein is CASTPTGPAAEAFF.

The chain employs TRBV19 and TRBJ2-7, with 8 bases matching TRBD1. The CDR3 is 13 amino acids. In germline, CDR1 is LNHDA, CDR2 SQIVND (reference sequence). The junction had 6 bases not matched to a gene; V was cut back by 6 bases and J by 5 bases. The CDR3 DNA follows: TGTGCCAGTAGGTCCGAGGGACAGGACGAGCAGTACTTC. Translation gives CASRSEGQDEQYF.

V usage is TRBV9 and J usage is TRBJ1-2; TRBD1 is a possible D gene (5 bases). This CDR3 has 14 residues. V lost 6 bases to trimming and J lost 1 base, with 13 bases between them. Germline CDR1 SGDLS, CDR2 YYNGEE. In DNA, the CDR3 is TGTGCCAGCACACGACAGATGTATAACTATGGCTACACCTTC. Encoded protein: CASTRQMYNYGYTF.

This clonotype showed up many times. The chain employs TRBV5-1 and TRBJ1-2; D is unclear. Germline V lookup: CDR1 SGHRS, CDR2 YFSETQ. The V end was cut by 0 bases, the J end by 4 bases, with 7 bases between. CDR3 length equals 13 residues. The CDR3 loop is CASSLGDPYGYTF. CDR3 nucleotide sequence: TGCGCCAGCAGCTTGGGAGACCCCTATGGCTACACCTTC.

Only a few counts were recorded for this clonotype. The rearrangement links TRBV5-1 to TRBJ2-5; unclear D gene. CDR1 is SGHRS, CDR2 YFSETQ, per germline. The V gene lost 7 bases and the J gene lost 2 bases, with 9 bases spanning the gap. This CDR3 has 12 amino acids. The CDR3 coding sequence is TGCGCCAGCGGAAGTATTCAAGAGACCCAGTACTTC. This gives the protein CASGSIQETQYF.

This clonotype has just a few counts. The chain is built from TRBV5-1 and TRBJ2-2; 7 bases line up with TRBD1. CDR1 and CDR2 from the germline V gene are SGHRS and YFSETQ. There are 15 residues in the CDR3. After removal of 4 bases from V and 0 bases from J, the junction contained 3 bases not matched to a gene. The CDR3 nucleotides are TGCGCCAGCAGCCGGGGACAGCCGAACACCGGGGAGCTGTTTTTT. It is translated as CASSRGQPNTGELFF.